The subject of this entry is one T cell receptor beta chain. The antigen remains unidentified. The data stem from a study of T-cell reconstitution after alpha-beta-depleted transplantation in children. Study findings and constraints: Some patients' high day-60 TCRbeta diversity was attributed to recipient cells surviving conditioning. Most T-cell counts and diversity one year after the transplant came from T cells that were newly produced.

Germline V CDR1 and CDR2: PRHDT, FYEKMQ (reference sequence). CDR3 length equals 13 residues. Trimming cost V 1 base and J 9 bases; bases outside gene matches: 1. During its preparation, the TCRbeta library received unique molecular identifiers. TCRdb recomputed calls from the PCR reads with MiXCR, one row per CDR3 protein. The sample lists a few hundred thousand distinct CDR3 sequences, more than 20% occurring once. The chain employs TRBV13 and TRBJ2-1; 9 bases line up with TRBD1. The sequencing used PBMCs, collected before TCRalphabeta/CD19-depleted stem cell transplant. The TCR comes from a boy younger than two with Wiskott-Aldrich syndrome, due to receive a stem cell transplant. The CDR3 DNA is TGTGCCAGCAGCTTAGTGACAGGGGGTGAGCAGTTCTTC. The encoded protein is CASSLVTGGEQFF.